This section outlines one T cell receptor beta chain sequence together with its context. This sample stems from a study of blood T cell repertoires in COVID-19. Study-level information: Samples representing acute and convalescent COVID-19 were sourced from the United States, Italy and Spain. PBMCs, B-cell-depleted T cells, or T cells were the source of the cDNA or gDNA that made up the material.

This CDR3 has 14 amino acids. Per germline, CDR1 SGHAT and CDR2 FQDESV (reference sequence). Trimming removed 4 bases from V and 4 bases from J, with 14 bases in between. A case of COVID-19 had been met by exposed participants within 2 weeks before study entry. Original processing methods: From reference gene primer amplification, estimates of nucleated cell counts were derived. Assay: immunoSEQ multiplex PCR; the TCRdb copy retains only in-frame clones and omits some. For V, J and clone size, that table is used; D and trimming come from the DNA. Of some 290,000 clones listed, roughly nine tenths are singletons.

This TCR derives from a woman in her 30s who had been exposed to COVID-19. The source material was PBMCs or T cells enriched from blood (not recorded which). The chain links TRBV11-1 to TRBJ2-7, with D perhaps TRBD1 (5 bases). CDR3 region: CASSSDRRVYEQYF. DNA for the CDR3: TGTGCCAGCAGCTCCGATCGCAGGGTATACGAGCAGTACTTC.